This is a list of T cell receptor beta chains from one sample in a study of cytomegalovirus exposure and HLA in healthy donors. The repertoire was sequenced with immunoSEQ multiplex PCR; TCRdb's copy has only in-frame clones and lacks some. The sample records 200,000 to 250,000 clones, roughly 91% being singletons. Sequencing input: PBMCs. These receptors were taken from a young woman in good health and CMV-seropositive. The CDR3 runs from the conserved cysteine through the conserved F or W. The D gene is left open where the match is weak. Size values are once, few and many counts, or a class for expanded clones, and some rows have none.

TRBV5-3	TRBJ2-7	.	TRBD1	CARSHTGTGEHEQYF	TGTGCCAGAAGTCACACCGGGACAGGGGAGCACGAGCAGTACTTC
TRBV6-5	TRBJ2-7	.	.	CASSFTPGTFYEQYF	TGTGCCAGCAGTTTTACCCCCGGGACATTCTACGAGCAGTACTTC
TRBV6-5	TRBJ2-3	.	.	CASSSGAGTDTQYF	TGTGCCAGCAGTAGCGGCGCGGGCACAGATACGCAGTATTTT
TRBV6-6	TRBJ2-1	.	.	CASSSLEMASSHEQFF	TGTGCCAGCAGTTCCCTGGAGATGGCTAGCTCCCATGAGCAGTTCTTC
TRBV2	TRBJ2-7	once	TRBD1	CASRPRQGAVYEQYF	TGTGCCAGCAGACCCCGACAGGGGGCTGTATACGAGCAGTACTTC
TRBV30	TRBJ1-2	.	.	CAWSTGTNYGYTF	TGTGCCTGGAGTACCGGGACAAACTATGGCTACACCTTC
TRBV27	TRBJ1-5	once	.	CASSSRAGRVISNQPQHF	TGTGCCAGCAGTTCGCGGGCAGGACGCGTCATTAGCAATCAGCCCCAGCATTTT
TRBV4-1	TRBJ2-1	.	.	CASSQMDSGINEQFF	TGCGCCAGCAGCCAAATGGACAGCGGGATCAATGAGCAGTTCTTC
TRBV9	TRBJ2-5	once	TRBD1	CASSVGTGGWQETQYF	TGTGCCAGCAGCGTAGGGACAGGGGGATGGCAAGAGACCCAGTACTTC
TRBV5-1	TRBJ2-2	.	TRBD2	CASSFKAGVGTGELFF	TGCGCCAGCAGCTTCAAAGCGGGAGTGGGAACCGGGGAGCTGTTTTTT
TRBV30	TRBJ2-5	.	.	CAWSSGVGETQYF	TGTGCCTGGAGCTCAGGGGTTGGGGAGACCCAGTACTTC
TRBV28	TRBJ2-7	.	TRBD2	CASSTRTSGSSYEQYF	TGTGCCAGCAGTACCCGGACTAGCGGGTCCAGCTACGAGCAGTACTTC
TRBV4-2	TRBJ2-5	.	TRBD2	CASSLSGAGGVQETQYF	TGTGCCAGCAGCCTCTCGGGGGCGGGGGGTGTCCAAGAGACCCAGTACTTC
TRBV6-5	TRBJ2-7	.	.	CASRGQWPAEVEQYF	TGTGCCAGCAGGGGACAATGGCCCGCCGAGGTCGAGCAGTACTTC
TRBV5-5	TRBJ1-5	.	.	CASSLLATSNQPQHF	TGTGCCAGCAGCTTGTTAGCAACTAGCAATCAGCCCCAGCATTTT
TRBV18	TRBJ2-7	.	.	CASSPRFSEGGDEQYF	TGTGCCAGCTCACCACGTTTCTCCGAGGGAGGAGACGAGCAGTACTTC
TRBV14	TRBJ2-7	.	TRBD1	CASSQNKDRGYEQYF	TGTGCCAGCAGCCAAAATAAGGACAGGGGCTACGAGCAGTACTTC
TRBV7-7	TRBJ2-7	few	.	CASSLARVGEQYF	TGTGCTAGCAGCTTAGCGAGGGTGGGGGAGCAGTACTTC
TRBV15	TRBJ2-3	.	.	CATSASDRTDTQYF	TGTGCCACCAGCGCTAGCGATCGCACAGATACGCAGTATTTT
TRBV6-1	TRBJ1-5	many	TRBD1	CASTLTGERDQPQHF	TGTGCCAGCACCCTGACAGGGGAGCGTGATCAGCCCCAGCATTTT
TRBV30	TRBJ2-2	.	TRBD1	CAWSISPGQGTGELFF	TGTGCCTGGAGTATATCCCCGGGACAGGGGACCGGGGAGCTGTTTTTT
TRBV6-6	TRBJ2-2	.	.	CASRGATTGELFF	TGTGCCAGCAGGGGGGCCACAACCGGGGAGCTGTTTTTT
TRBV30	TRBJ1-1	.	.	CAWGWEKAFF	TGTGCCTGGGGGTGGGAGAAAGCTTTCTTT
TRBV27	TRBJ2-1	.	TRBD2	CASRVGLAGGYEQFF	TGTGCCAGCAGGGTAGGACTAGCGGGAGGTTATGAGCAGTTCTTC
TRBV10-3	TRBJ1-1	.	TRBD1	CAIRPGTGGTEAFF	TGTGCCATCAGGCCCGGGACAGGGGGTACTGAAGCTTTCTTT
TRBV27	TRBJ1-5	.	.	CASGISSGYSNQPQHF	TGTGCCAGCGGGATCTCGTCGGGGTATAGCAATCAGCCCCAGCATTTT
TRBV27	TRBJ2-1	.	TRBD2	CATVDRLAGVGEQFF	TGTGCCACCGTGGATCGGCTAGCGGGAGTAGGTGAGCAGTTCTTC
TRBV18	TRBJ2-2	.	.	CASSLSGLQAGELFF	TGTGCCAGCTCCTTGTCAGGGCTCCAAGCCGGGGAGCTGTTTTTT
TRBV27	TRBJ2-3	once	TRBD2	CASSLWGLPDTQYF	TGTGCCAGCAGTTTATGGGGACTACCAGATACGCAGTATTTT
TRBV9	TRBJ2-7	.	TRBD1	CASSAGTGGYEQYF	TGTGCCAGCAGTGCCGGGACAGGGGGCTACGAGCAGTACTTC
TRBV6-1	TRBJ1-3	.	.	CASSEWRVSGNTIYF	TGTGCCAGCAGTGAATGGCGGGTCTCTGGAAACACCATATATTTT
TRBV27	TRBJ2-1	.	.	CASSLLRGLAGGTYNEQFF	TGTGCCAGCAGTTTGCTTAGAGGGTTGGCAGGGGGGACCTACAATGAGCAGTTCTTC
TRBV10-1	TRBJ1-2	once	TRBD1	CASSVYRGLTGYTF	TGCGCCAGCAGTGTCTACAGGGGGCTTACTGGCTACACCTTC
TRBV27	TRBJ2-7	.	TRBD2	CASSPGLYPAYEQYF	TGTGCCAGCAGTCCGGGACTATACCCAGCCTACGAGCAGTACTTC
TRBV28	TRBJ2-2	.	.	CASSLMRNTGELFF	TGTGCCAGCAGCCTGATGAGGAACACCGGGGAGCTGTTTTTT
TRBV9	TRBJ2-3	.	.	CASSVDSSSTDTQYF	TGTGCCAGCAGCGTAGACAGCTCGAGCACAGATACGCAGTATTTT
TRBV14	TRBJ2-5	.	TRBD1	CASSPGTAYFISTETQYF	TGTGCCAGCAGCCCCGGGACAGCCTACTTCATATCTACCGAGACCCAGTACTTC
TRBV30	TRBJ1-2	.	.	CAWSVGGGGDGYTF	TGTGCCTGGAGTGTTGGGGGGGGTGGCGATGGCTACACCTTC
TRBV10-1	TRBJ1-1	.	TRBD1	CASSENRGNTEAFF	TGCGCCAGCAGTGAGAACAGGGGAAACACTGAAGCTTTCTTT
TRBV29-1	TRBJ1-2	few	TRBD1	CSVDDRGLTF	TGCAGCGTTGATGACAGGGGCCTCACCTTC
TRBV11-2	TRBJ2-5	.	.	CASSLLTGGWRETQYF	TGTGCCAGCAGCTTATTGACGGGGGGCTGGCGTGAGACCCAGTACTTC
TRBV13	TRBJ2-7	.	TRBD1	CASSNSGTGTYYEQYF	TGTGCCAGCAGCAACTCCGGGACAGGGACTTACTACGAGCAGTACTTC
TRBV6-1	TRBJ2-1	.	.	CASRRSSNEQFF	TGTGCCAGCAGGCGTAGCTCCAATGAGCAGTTCTTC
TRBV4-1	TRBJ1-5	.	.	CASSQVSGSGNQPQHF	TGCGCCAGCAGCCAAGTTTCGGGATCTGGCAATCAGCCCCAGCATTTT
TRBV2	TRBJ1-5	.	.	CASRAGGGQPQHF	TGTGCCAGCAGAGCGGGGGGCGGTCAGCCCCAGCATTTT
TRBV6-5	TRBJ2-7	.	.	CASTQGSIYSYEQYF	TGTGCCAGTACTCAGGGGAGCATCTACTCCTACGAGCAGTACTTC
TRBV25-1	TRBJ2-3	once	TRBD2	CASSDHLAGGTDTQYF	TGTGCCAGCAGTGACCACCTAGCGGGAGGGACAGATACGCAGTATTTT
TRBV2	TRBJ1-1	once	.	CASSVLMNTEAFF	TGTGCCAGCAGTGTACTTATGAACACTGAAGCTTTCTTT
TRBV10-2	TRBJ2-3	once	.	CASSDTASSTDTQYF	TGCGCCAGCAGTGACACAGCAAGTAGCACAGATACGCAGTATTTT
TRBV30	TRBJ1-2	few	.	CAWRESFYGYTF	TGTGCCTGGAGGGAGAGTTTCTATGGCTACACCTTC
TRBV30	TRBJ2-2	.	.	CAWGLSTGELFF	TGTGCCTGGGGTCTAAGCACCGGGGAGCTGTTTTTT
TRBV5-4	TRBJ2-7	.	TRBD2	CASSLEVAGTYEQYF	TGTGCCAGCAGCTTGGAGGTAGCGGGAACCTACGAGCAGTACTTC
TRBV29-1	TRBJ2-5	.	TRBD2	CSVERVLAGLQETQYF	TGCAGCGTTGAAAGGGTACTAGCGGGGTTACAAGAGACCCAGTACTTC
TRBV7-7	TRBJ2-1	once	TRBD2	CASSSSPSGVYNEQFF	TGTGCTAGCAGCTCCTCTCCTAGCGGCGTCTACAATGAGCAGTTCTTC
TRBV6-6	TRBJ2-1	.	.	CASSYLGQRHNEQFF	TGTGCCAGCAGTTACCTGGGCCAACGGCACAATGAGCAGTTCTTC